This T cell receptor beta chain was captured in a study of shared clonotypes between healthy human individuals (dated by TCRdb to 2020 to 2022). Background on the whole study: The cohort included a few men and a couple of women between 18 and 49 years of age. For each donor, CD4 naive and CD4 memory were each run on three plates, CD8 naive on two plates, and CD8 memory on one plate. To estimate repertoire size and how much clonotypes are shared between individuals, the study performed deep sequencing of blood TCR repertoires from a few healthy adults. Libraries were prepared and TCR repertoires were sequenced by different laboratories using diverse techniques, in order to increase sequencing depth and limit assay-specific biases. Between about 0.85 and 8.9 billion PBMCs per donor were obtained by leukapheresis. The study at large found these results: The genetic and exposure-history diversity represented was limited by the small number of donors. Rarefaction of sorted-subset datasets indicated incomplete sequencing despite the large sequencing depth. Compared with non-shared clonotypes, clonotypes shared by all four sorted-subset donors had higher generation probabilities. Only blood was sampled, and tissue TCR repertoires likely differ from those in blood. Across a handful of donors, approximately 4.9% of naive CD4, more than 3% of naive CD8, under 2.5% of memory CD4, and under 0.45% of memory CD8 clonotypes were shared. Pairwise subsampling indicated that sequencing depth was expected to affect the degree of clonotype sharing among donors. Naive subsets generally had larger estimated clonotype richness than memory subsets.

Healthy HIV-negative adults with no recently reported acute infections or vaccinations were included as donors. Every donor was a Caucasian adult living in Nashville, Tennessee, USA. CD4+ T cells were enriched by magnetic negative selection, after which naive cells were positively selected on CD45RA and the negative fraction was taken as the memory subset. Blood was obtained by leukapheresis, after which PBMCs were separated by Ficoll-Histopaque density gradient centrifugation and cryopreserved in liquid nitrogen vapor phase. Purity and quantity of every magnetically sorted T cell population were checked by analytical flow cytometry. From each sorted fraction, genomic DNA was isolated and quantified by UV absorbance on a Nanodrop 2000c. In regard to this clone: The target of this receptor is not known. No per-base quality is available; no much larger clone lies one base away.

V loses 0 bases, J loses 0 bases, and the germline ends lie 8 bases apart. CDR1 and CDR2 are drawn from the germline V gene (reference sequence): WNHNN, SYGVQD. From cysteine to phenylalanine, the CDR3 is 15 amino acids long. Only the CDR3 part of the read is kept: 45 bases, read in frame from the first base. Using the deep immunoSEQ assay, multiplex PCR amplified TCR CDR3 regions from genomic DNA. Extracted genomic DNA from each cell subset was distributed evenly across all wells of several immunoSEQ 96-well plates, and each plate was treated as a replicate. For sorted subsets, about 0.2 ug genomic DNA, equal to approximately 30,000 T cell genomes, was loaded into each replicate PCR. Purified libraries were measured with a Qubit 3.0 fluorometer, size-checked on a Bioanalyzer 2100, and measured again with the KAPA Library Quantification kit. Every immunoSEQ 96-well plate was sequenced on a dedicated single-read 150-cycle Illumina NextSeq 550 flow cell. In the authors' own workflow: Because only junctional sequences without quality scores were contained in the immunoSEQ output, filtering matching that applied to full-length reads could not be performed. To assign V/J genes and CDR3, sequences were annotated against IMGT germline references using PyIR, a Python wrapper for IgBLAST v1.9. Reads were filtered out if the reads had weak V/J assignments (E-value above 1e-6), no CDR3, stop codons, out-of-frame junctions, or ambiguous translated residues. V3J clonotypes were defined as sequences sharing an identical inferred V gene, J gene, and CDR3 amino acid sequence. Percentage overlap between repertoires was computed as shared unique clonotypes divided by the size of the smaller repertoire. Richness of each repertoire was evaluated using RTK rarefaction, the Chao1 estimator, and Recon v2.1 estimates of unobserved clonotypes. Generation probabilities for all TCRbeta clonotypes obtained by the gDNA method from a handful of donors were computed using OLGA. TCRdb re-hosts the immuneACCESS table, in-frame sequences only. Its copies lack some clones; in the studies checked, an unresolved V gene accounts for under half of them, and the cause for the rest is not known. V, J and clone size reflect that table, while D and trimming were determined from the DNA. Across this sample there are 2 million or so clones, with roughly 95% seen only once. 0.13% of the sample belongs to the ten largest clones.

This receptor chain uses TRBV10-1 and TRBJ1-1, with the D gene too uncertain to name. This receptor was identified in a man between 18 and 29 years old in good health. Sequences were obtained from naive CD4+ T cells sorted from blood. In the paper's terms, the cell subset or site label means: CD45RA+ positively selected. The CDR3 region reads CASSESARMNTEAFF. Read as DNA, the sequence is TGCGCCAGCAGTGAGTCGGCCCGCATGAACACTGAAGCTTTCTTT.